These T cell receptor beta chains were read from a single sample in a study of T-cell reconstitution after alpha-beta-depleted transplantation in children. MiXCR was run by TCRdb on the PCR reads, yielding one entry per CDR3 protein. The data contain hundreds of thousands of distinct CDR3 sequences, approximately 16% of them singletons. The sample consisted of PBMCs from the stem cell graft donor, taken from the stem cell graft. These receptor sequences come from a human donor who donated a stem cell graft to a child with acute myeloid leukemia. CDR3s leave out the opening cysteine and the closing phenylalanine or tryptophan.

v_gene,j_gene,CDR3aa
TRBV20-1,TRBJ2-7,SASRDDLYEQY
TRBV20-1,TRBJ2-7,SASQLSGGISHEQY
TRBV9,TRBJ2-4,ASSNSAGDKNIQY
TRBV7-3,TRBJ2-1,ASSPEVASGEQF
TRBV7-9,TRBJ1-2,ASSLDDRAYGYT
TRBV18,TRBJ2-5,ASSRAGQYQETQY
TRBV29-1,TRBJ2-1,SVEGGPPSSYNEQF
TRBV28,TRBJ2-1,ASSSTGRNRAF
TRBV7-9,TRBJ1-4,ASSSGRRGEKLF
TRBV12-3/TRBV12-4,TRBJ2-5,ASSSPSPDKETQY
TRBV12-3/TRBV12-4,TRBJ2-3,ASSPEAGGTDTQY
TRBV21-1,TRBJ2-6,ASSIHPLVAGIFSGANVLT
TRBV15,TRBJ1-5,ATSKGQGAYSNQPQH
TRBV11-3,TRBJ1-2,ASSSLRTANYGYT
TRBV7-9,TRBJ2-7,ASSLAPGAEQY
TRBV7-2,TRBJ1-5,ATGEEGSNQPQH
TRBV29-1,TRBJ1-2,SVENPGRPNGYT
TRBV28,TRBJ1-5,AINRGGSNQPQH
TRBV7-9,TRBJ2-5,ASSPRVNQETQY
TRBV28,TRBJ2-3,ASSLLTGPDTQY
TRBV20-1,TRBJ1-3,GGTQSSGNTIY
TRBV9,TRBJ2-4,ASSAPLDRALGNIQY
TRBV7-2,TRBJ1-3,ASSNQEGGNTIY
TRBV7-9,TRBJ1-1,ASSLGRHAGAF
TRBV20-1,TRBJ2-7,SAETGATWDEQY
TRBV25-1,TRBJ1-2,ASSPPGQVDYGYT
TRBV4-1,TRBJ2-1,ASSQVGSSYNEQF
TRBV29-1,TRBJ2-5,SVRSGTGKETQY
TRBV20-1,TRBJ1-6,SASDDRANSPLH
TRBV12-3/TRBV12-4,TRBJ2-2,ASKVTGLNAGELF
TRBV7-9,TRBJ2-1,ASSLVGIGGDEQF
TRBV12-3/TRBV12-4,TRBJ2-3,ASSTSLPTDTQY
TRBV20-1,TRBJ1-6,SASYGQGDYSPLH
TRBV20-1,TRBJ2-3,SARDSSWGAPTDTQY
TRBV1,TRBJ1-2,TSSQGKVIYGYT
TRBV15,TRBJ2-1,ATSRDRGFSYNEQF
TRBV29-1,TRBJ1-2,SVEGSGTGDYGYT
TRBV4-1,TRBJ1-1,ASSQTLRGNTEAF
TRBV29-1,TRBJ2-1,SVEDWRGEYNEQF
TRBV5-5,TRBJ1-4,ASSFRQMGTTNEKLF
TRBV12-3/TRBV12-4,TRBJ2-5,ASSLSRVLKGETQY
TRBV7-9,TRBJ2-7,ASSSWREKVLYEQY
TRBV20-1,TRBJ2-2,SARDLDRGTGELF
TRBV21-1,TRBJ1-5,ASSLDTVYQPQH
TRBV20-1,TRBJ2-5,SPRRETQY
TRBV29-1,TRBJ2-5,SVALWVGTQY
TRBV27,TRBJ1-1,ASSRYGTGGASTEAF
TRBV12-3/TRBV12-4,TRBJ1-1,ASIPGGNTEAF
TRBV24-1,TRBJ2-1,ATSDFRPGAHLDSYNEQF
TRBV7-7,TRBJ2-5,ASGRGVQETQY
TRBV20-1,TRBJ2-3,SAQLGGSTDTQY
TRBV20-1,TRBJ2-4,SARGTDGGNIQY
TRBV5-5,TRBJ2-5,ASSFEAGSQETQY